Following are 22 T cell receptor beta chains from one sample sequenced in a study of blood T cell repertoires in COVID-19. Libraries were prepared by immunoSEQ multiplex PCR; TCRdb keeps only in-frame clonotypes and omits some of them. The sample shows around 190,000 clones, roughly 79% of them seen only once. Sample: peripheral blood. These receptors all come from a woman in her forties with COVID-19, enrolled during active disease.

V and J are TRBV7-3 and TRBJ2-1; D gene unclear. Germline values: CDR1 SGHTA, CDR2 FQGTGA. This CDR3 has 14 residues. V dropped 2 bases and J dropped 6 bases, with 11 bases sitting between them. The CDR3 DNA sequence: TGTGCCAGCAGCTTAGTGGCTAGATCCAATGAGCAGTTCTTC. Translation: CASSLVARSNEQFF.

The chain joins TRBV11-2 to TRBJ2-1; maybe TRBD1 (6 bases). CDR1 and CDR2 from the germline V gene are SGHAT and FQNNGV. This CDR3 contains 14 residues. V was shortened by 5 bases and J by 12 bases, with 20 bases between the two germline ends. The CDR3 DNA reads TGTGCCAGCAGCATACAACCGGGACATTCTTGGCAGTTCTTC. It yields the protein CASSIQPGHSWQFF. The full variable domain, its missing parts supplied by reference TRBV11-2 and TRBJ2-1, is EAGVAQSPRYKIIEKRQSVAFWCNPISGHATLYWYQQILGQGPKLLIQFQNNGVVDDSQLPKDRFSAERLKGVDSTLKIQPAKLEDSAVYLCASSIQPGHSWQFFGPGTRLTVL.

This rearrangement joins TRBV12-3 or TRBV12-4 to TRBJ1-1, with a possible D match to TRBD1 (6 bases). This CDR3 spans 12 amino acids. Trimming removed 5 bases from V and 11 bases from J, with 15 bases in between. CDR3 in DNA: TGTGCCAGCAGTCCTCGACAGGCGCGGGCTTTCTTT. Translation gives CASSPRQARAFF.

This rearrangement joins TRBV7-9 to TRBJ2-7; possible D gene TRBD2, 7 bases. Germline V gene lookup returns CDR1 SEHNR and CDR2 FQNEAQ (reference sequence). With 5 bases removed from V and 0 bases from J, the gap between germline ends came to 20 bases. CDR3 length: 17 amino acids. DNA for the CDR3: TGTGCCAGCAGCCCGCTTGGGGGGGCGGGGAGCTCCTACGAGCAGTACTTC. This translates into CASSPLGGAGSSYEQYF.

The genes are TRBV7-8 and TRBJ2-7, with 7 bases fitting TRBD2. Looked up from germline, CDR1 is SGHVS and CDR2 is FQNEAQ. Trimming cost V 1 base and J 4 bases; bases outside gene matches: 7. CDR3 size: 15 residues. CDR3 in amino acids: CASSLGEGTRYEQYF. DNA of the CDR3: TGTGCCAGCAGCTTAGGGGAGGGGACTCGTTACGAGCAGTACTTC.

V is TRBV29-1 and J is TRBJ2-1, with unresolved D. Per the germline V gene, CDR1 is SQVTM and CDR2 is ANQGSEA. The CDR3 loop spans 15 amino acids. V lost 6 bases to trimming and J lost 9 bases, with 24 bases between them. The CDR3 DNA follows: TGCAGCGTGGCCTTCCATCTAAACGGGTATGGTGAGCAGTTCTTC. It is translated as CSVAFHLNGYGEQFF.

The chain combines TRBV2 with TRBJ2-7, with 7 bases that match TRBD2. Germline CDR1 and CDR2: SNHLY and FYNNEI. V shed 2 bases, J shed 2 bases, and the junction held 15 bases outside the gene matches. The CDR3 covers 18 residues. CDR3 sequence reads: CASSELIGQTSRTYEQYF. CDR3 coding DNA: TGTGCCAGCAGTGAATTAATCGGGCAGACTAGCAGAACCTACGAGCAGTACTTC.

The V gene is TRBV30, the J gene TRBJ2-3; 9 bases agree with TRBD2. Germline V gene lookup returns CDR1 GTSNPN and CDR2 SVGIG (reference sequence). The V and J ends lost 1 base and 0 bases, in that order; junction bases with no gene match: 2. The CDR3 runs 15 residues. The CDR3 DNA reads TGTGCCTGGAGTGAGGCGGGAGGGAGCACAGATACGCAGTATTTT. Translated: CAWSEAGGSTDTQYF.

This clone was detected once. V and J are TRBV6-1 and TRBJ2-7; the match to TRBD2 covers 8 bases. The V segment lost 5 bases and the J segment 4 bases; nucleotides outside the gene matches: 7. Germline V gives CDR1 MNHNS, CDR2 SASEGT. This CDR3 has 14 residues. The CDR3 coding sequence is TGTGCCAGCAGTCCCCGGGGGGGCTTTTACGAGCAGTACGTC. Its translation is CASSPRGGFYEQYV.

This clone was detected only a few times. The chain has TRBV3-1 (or the pseudogene TRBV3-2) and TRBJ1-4; weak D call: TRBD1 (5 bases). The CDR3 is 15 amino acids. CDR1 is LGHDT and CDR2 is YNNKEL in the germline V gene (reference sequence). The V end was cut by 4 bases, the J end by 8 bases, with 17 bases between. CDR3 sequence: CASSPNRQGGEKLFF. DNA of the CDR3: TGTGCCAGCAGCCCCAATCGCCAGGGAGGGGAAAAACTGTTTTTT.

This chain connects TRBV18 to TRBJ2-5; the match to TRBD1 covers 7 bases. CDR1 KGHSH and CDR2 LQKENI come from the germline V gene. This CDR3 is 14 amino acids long. Trimming took 2 bases from V and 4 from J; bases not matched to a gene: 4. Here the CDR3 reads CASSPSGQPETQYF. The CDR3 bases are TGTGCCAGCTCACCATCGGGACAGCCAGAGACCCAGTACTTC.

In nucleotides, the CDR3 is TGTGCCAGCAGTTTACTGAGTTGGAATGAGCAGTTCTTC. Translated: CASSLLSWNEQFF. The chain combines TRBV27 with TRBJ2-1; the D is unclear. The CDR3 is 13 amino acids. Germline values: CDR1 MNHEY, CDR2 SMNVEV (reference sequence). The ends were cut back, 2 bases at V and 7 bases at J, with 9 bases in the middle.

V usage is TRBV19 and J usage is TRBJ2-2; 11 positions match TRBD2. CDR1 is LNHDA, CDR2 SQIVND, per germline (reference sequence). J gave up 7 bases and V 5 bases, and 9 bases lay outside the gene matches. This CDR3 comprises 16 residues. CDR3 in DNA: TGTGCCAGTAGTCCCATAGCGGGAGGGCCTGTCGGGGAGCTGTTTTTT. This sequence encodes CASSPIAGGPVGELFF.

The chain couples TRBV5-5 to TRBJ1-5; D possibly corresponds to TRBD1 (6 bases). CDR1 and CDR2 from the germline V gene are SGHKS and YYEKEE (reference sequence). The V end was cut by 0 bases, the J end by 5 bases, with 15 bases between. The CDR3 runs to 16 residues. As DNA, the CDR3 is TGTGCCAGCAGCTTGGCTGGGGGCTACGCTGATCAGCCCCAGCATTTT. Amino acids: CASSLAGGYADQPQHF.

V and J are TRBV2 and TRBJ1-2; D is unresolved. The CDR3 is 13 amino acids. Germline V gene data show CDR1 as SNHLY and CDR2 as FYNNEI. V was trimmed by 8 bases and J by 4 bases, leaving 14 bases between them. The CDR3 sequence: CASVAGGVYGYTF. The DNA of the CDR3 is TGTGCCAGCGTTGCGGGAGGAGTCTATGGCTACACCTTC.

The sample holds one count of this clone. The chain links TRBV15 to TRBJ2-2; a possible D gene is TRBD2 (5 bases). Germline CDR1 and CDR2: LNHNV and YYDKDF (reference sequence). V shed 0 bases and J shed 0 bases, with 8 bases lying between them. This CDR3 spans 16 amino acids. CDR3 sequence: CATSRDASTNTGELFF. DNA of the CDR3: TGTGCCACCAGCAGAGACGCTAGCACGAACACCGGGGAGCTGTTTTTT.

The chain links TRBV21-1 to TRBJ1-1. TRBV21-1 is a documented pseudogene. This CDR3 has 13 residues. The CDR3 region is CASVGLPVSEAFF. The CDR3, as DNA: TGTGCCAGCGTAGGACTGCCGGTGTCTGAAGCTTTCTTT.

This clone was counted between two and nine times. The V gene is TRBV5-1, the J gene TRBJ2-1; D gene ambiguous. The length of the CDR3 is 14 residues. Germline assignment: CDR1 SGHRS and CDR2 YFSETQ. Between the trimmed V and J ends, which lost 0 bases and 10 bases, there was a span of 14 bases. Here the CDR3 reads CASSLGGGRLEQFF. Written as DNA, the CDR3 is TGCGCCAGCAGCTTGGGAGGCGGCCGCCTGGAGCAGTTCTTC.

V usage is TRBV11-2 and J usage is TRBJ1-2; possible D gene TRBD1, 5 bases. The V gene lost 8 bases and the J gene lost 8 bases, with 12 bases spanning the gap. This CDR3 is built from 11 residues. Germline values: CDR1 SGHAT, CDR2 FQNNGV. As DNA, the CDR3 is TGTGCCAGCCAGGGTAGTCGGGGCTACACCTTC. Its protein product is CASQGSRGYTF.

The CDR3, as DNA: TGTGCCAGCTCCCGGGACAGGGACTATTCACCCCTCCACTTT. This translates into CASSRDRDYSPLHF. The chain joins TRBV7-6 to TRBJ1-6; 9 bases are a match to TRBD1. CDR1 is SGHVS, CDR2 FNYEAQ, per germline. J gave up 8 bases and V 8 bases, and 7 bases lay outside the gene matches. CDR3 size: 14 residues.

The chain has TRBV19 and TRBJ1-5, with D maybe TRBD1 (6 bases). Trimming left V 8 bases short and J 5 bases short, with 13 bases between. CDR1 and CDR2 from the germline V gene are LNHDA and SQIVND (reference sequence). The CDR3 is 13 residues long. The CDR3 coding sequence is TGTGCCAGTGTCGGGACACCGTATCAGCCCCAGCATTTT. The encoded protein is CASVGTPYQPQHF.

The J gene is TRBJ1-3, the V gene TRBV3-1 (or the pseudogene TRBV3-2), with D tentatively TRBD1 (5 bases). Germline V gene sequence: CDR1 LGHDT, CDR2 YNNKEL (reference sequence). The CDR3 has 14 residues. The V gene lost 4 bases and the J gene lost 0 bases, with 7 bases spanning the gap. The CDR3 region has the DNA TGTGCCAGCAGCCGACAGAACTCTGGAAACACCATATATTTT. This sequence encodes CASSRQNSGNTIYF.